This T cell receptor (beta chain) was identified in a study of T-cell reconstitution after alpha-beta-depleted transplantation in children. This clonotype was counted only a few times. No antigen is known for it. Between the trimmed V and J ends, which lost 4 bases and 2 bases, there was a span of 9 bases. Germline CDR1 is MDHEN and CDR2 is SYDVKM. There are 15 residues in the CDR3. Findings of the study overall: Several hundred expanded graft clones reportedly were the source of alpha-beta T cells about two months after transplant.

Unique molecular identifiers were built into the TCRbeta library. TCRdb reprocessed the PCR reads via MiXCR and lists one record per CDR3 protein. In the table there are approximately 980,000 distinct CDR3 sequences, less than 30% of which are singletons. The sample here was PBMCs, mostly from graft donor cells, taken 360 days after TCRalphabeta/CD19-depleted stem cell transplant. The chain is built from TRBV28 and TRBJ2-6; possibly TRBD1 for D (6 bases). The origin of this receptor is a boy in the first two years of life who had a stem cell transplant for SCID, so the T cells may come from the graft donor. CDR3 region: CASSWTDTGANVLTF. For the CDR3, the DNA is TGTGCCAGCAGTTGGACAGACACTGGGGCCAACGTCCTGACTTTC. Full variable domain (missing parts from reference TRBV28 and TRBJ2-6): DVKVTQSSRYLVKRTGEKVFLECVQDMDHENMFWYRQDPGLGLRLIYFSYDVKMKEKGDIPEGYSVSREKKERFSLILESASTNQTSMYLCASSWTDTGANVLTFGAGSRLTVL.